The rows below give T cell receptor beta chains drawn from one sample of a study of naive and memory T cell subsets. TCRdb reprocessed the UMI-ligation and nested PCR reads via MiXCR and lists one record per CDR3 protein. The table records 25,000 to 30,000 distinct CDR3 sequences, about 11% of them present only once. Sequenced sample: effector memory CD4+ T cells from blood. The receptors were sampled from a human donor in good health. Each CDR3 is given with its conserved first and last residue. A D gene is named only where the DNA matches it firmly. Clone sizes are given selectively: once, few, many, or a class where the clone is expanded.

clone_size,j_call,d_call,v_call,cdr3_aa,cdr3_nt
few,TRBJ1-2,TRBD1,TRBV12-3/TRBV12-4,CASSFSGQGYGYTF,TGTGCCAGCAGTTTCTCGGGACAGGGTTATGGCTACACCTTC
few,TRBJ1-2,NA,TRBV12-3/TRBV12-4,CASSSGRNGYTF,TGTGCCAGCAGTTCAGGGAGGAATGGCTACACCTTC
medium-sized,TRBJ2-4,NA,TRBV20-1,CSARDYRVLAKNIQYF,TGCAGTGCTAGAGATTACCGGGTACTAGCCAAAAACATTCAGTACTTC
NA,TRBJ1-5,NA,TRBV12-3/TRBV12-4,CASRSNQAGGNQPQHF,TGTGCCAGCAGGTCCAACCAGGCAGGGGGCAATCAGCCCCAGCATTTT
NA,TRBJ2-3,NA,TRBV29-1,CSVFPPGREYNTQYF,TGCAGCGTTTTTCCCCCGGGCAGAGAGTATAATACGCAGTATTTT
NA,TRBJ1-3,NA,TRBV15,CATSRPGALTGNTIYF,TGTGCCACCAGCAGACCGGGGGCGCTGACCGGAAACACCATATATTTT
few,TRBJ2-3,TRBD2,TRBV30,CAWSRGGTSTDTQYF,TGTGCCTGGAGCCGGGGAGGGACTAGCACAGATACGCAGTATTTT
NA,TRBJ2-3,NA,TRBV9,CASSVGLLGADTQYF,TGTGCCAGCAGCGTAGGGTTGCTGGGGGCAGATACGCAGTATTTT
few,TRBJ1-6,NA,TRBV6-1,CASRPSLRTSRAIDSPLHF,TGTGCCAGCAGGCCCTCGCTTAGAACCTCCAGGGCGATTGATTCACCCCTCCACTTT
few,TRBJ2-3,TRBD2,TRBV12-5,CASGTEKAGTANVIAGATDTQYF,TGTGCTAGTGGTACCGAAAAAGCCGGGACAGCGAATGTCATAGCGGGAGCCACAGATACGCAGTATTTT
many,TRBJ2-5,TRBD2,TRBV11-3,CASSPLTSGGETQYF,TGTGCCAGCAGCCCCCTTACTAGCGGGGGCGAGACCCAGTACTTC
many,TRBJ1-2,TRBD1,TRBV7-9,CASSLAGGGGGYTF,TGTGCCAGCAGCTTAGCAGGGGGCGGTGGTGGCTACACCTTC
NA,TRBJ1-2,TRBD1,TRBV7-2,CASSPRPDRDHTF,TGTGCCAGCAGCCCACGGCCCGACAGGGACCACACCTTC
many,TRBJ1-2,TRBD1,TRBV7-8,CASSPKTPGQAHGYTF,TGTGCCAGCAGCCCAAAAACGCCGGGACAGGCCCATGGCTACACCTTC
many,TRBJ2-2,NA,TRBV15,CATSRDLGTPNTGELFF,TGTGCCACCAGCAGAGATCTTGGGACTCCGAACACCGGGGAGCTGTTTTTT
NA,TRBJ1-4,NA,TRBV7-9,CASSFGQYGTNEKLFF,TGTGCCAGCAGTTTCGGACAGTACGGAACTAATGAAAAACTGTTTTTT
NA,TRBJ1-2,NA,TRBV7-2,CASSGFYGYTF,TGTGCCAGCAGCGGGTTCTATGGCTACACCTTC
few,TRBJ2-3,TRBD1,TRBV9,CASSGTGSSGASQDTQYF,TGTGCCAGCAGTGGGACAGGGAGTAGCGGCGCCTCTCAAGATACGCAGTATTTT
many,TRBJ2-1,TRBD2,TRBV20-1,CSARFAGVEQFF,TGCAGTGCTAGATTTGCGGGAGTTGAGCAGTTCTTC
many,TRBJ2-1,TRBD2,TRBV7-2,CASSLTSGGASDYNEQFF,TGTGCCAGCAGCTTGACTAGCGGGGGGGCTAGTGACTACAATGAGCAGTTCTTC
many,TRBJ2-5,NA,TRBV7-6,CASSLAGLETQYF,TGTGCCAGCAGCTTAGCGGGGCTGGAGACCCAGTACTTC
many,TRBJ2-1,NA,TRBV5-1,CASRLELSSYNEQFF,TGCGCCAGCAGATTGGAGCTCTCCTCCTACAATGAGCAGTTCTTC
many,TRBJ2-2,NA,TRBV27,CASTTRQGYTGELFF,TGTGCCAGCACAACGCGGCAGGGGTACACCGGGGAGCTGTTTTTT
few,TRBJ1-6,NA,TRBV10-3,CAISATTNSPLHF,TGTGCCATCAGCGCTACGACGAATTCACCCCTCCACTTT
NA,TRBJ1-2,TRBD1,TRBV6-1,CASSAPGQGRIRYTF,TGTGCCAGCAGTGCACCCGGACAGGGTCGTATCCGCTACACCTTC
NA,TRBJ2-1,TRBD2,TRBV12-3/TRBV12-4,CASGLGLAGGNEQFF,TGTGCCAGCGGTCTGGGACTAGCGGGAGGGAACGAGCAGTTCTTC
many,TRBJ2-1,NA,TRBV12-3/TRBV12-4,CASSLLGDGTYNEQFF,TGTGCCAGCAGTTTATTGGGGGACGGTACCTACAATGAGCAGTTCTTC
NA,TRBJ1-1,NA,TRBV24-1,CATSDLDGTEAFF,TGTGCCACCAGTGATTTGGACGGCACTGAAGCTTTCTTT
many,TRBJ1-1,NA,TRBV11-3,CASSSGGTLNTEAFF,TGTGCCAGCAGCTCTGGGGGGACGCTGAACACTGAAGCTTTCTTT
many,TRBJ2-7,NA,TRBV12-3/TRBV12-4,CASSFKGGPNYEQYF,TGTGCCAGCAGTTTTAAGGGCGGCCCGAACTACGAGCAGTACTTC
NA,TRBJ2-7,NA,TRBV6-2/TRBV6-3,CASSYPGSTEQYF,TGTGCCAGCAGTTATCCAGGGTCGACCGAGCAGTACTTC
NA,TRBJ2-1,TRBD1,TRBV27,CASRDRGRVGEQFF,TGTGCCAGCAGGGACAGGGGGCGGGTGGGTGAGCAGTTCTTC
many,TRBJ1-2,NA,TRBV3-1,CASSQMTANYGYTF,TGTGCCAGCAGCCAGATGACAGCGAACTATGGCTACACCTTC
few,TRBJ1-3,NA,TRBV7-2,CASGMVAGNTIYF,TGTGCCAGCGGCATGGTGGCTGGAAACACCATATATTTT
once,TRBJ2-2,NA,TRBV2,CASSAGTTNTGELFF,TGTGCCAGCAGTGCCGGGACAACGAACACCGGGGAGCTGTTTTTT
many,TRBJ1-5,TRBD1,TRBV20-1,CSATTGQGVTQPQHF,TGCAGTGCTACCACGGGACAGGGGGTGACTCAGCCCCAGCATTTT
many,TRBJ2-5,TRBD2,TRBV6-2/TRBV6-3,CASSSRGLAGKETQYF,TGTGCCAGCAGTTCCCGTGGACTAGCGGGGAAGGAGACCCAGTACTTC
few,TRBJ2-7,TRBD1,TRBV19,CASSPTILTGGTYEQYF,TGTGCCAGTAGCCCTACCATACTGACAGGGGGCACGTACGAGCAGTACTTC
many,TRBJ1-3,NA,TRBV29-1,CSVDVGSGNTIYF,TGCAGCGTTGATGTCGGCTCTGGAAACACCATATATTTT
many,TRBJ2-3,NA,TRBV5-5,CASNLRAPTDTQYF,TGTGCCAGCAATCTCCGGGCCCCCACAGATACGCAGTATTTT
few,TRBJ2-1,NA,TRBV20-1,CSARVGDVGGQFF,TGCAGTGCTAGAGTCGGGGACGTCGGGGGTCAGTTCTTC
many,TRBJ2-7,TRBD1,TRBV28,CASSHRQGYPYEQYF,TGTGCCAGCAGTCATCGACAGGGGTACCCCTACGAGCAGTACTTC
few,TRBJ1-1,NA,TRBV20-1,CSASTQQGSPNTEAFF,TGCAGTGCTAGCACCCAACAGGGATCCCCGAACACTGAAGCTTTCTTT
NA,TRBJ1-4,TRBD1,TRBV4-3,CASSHNRGTNEKLFF,TGCGCCAGCAGCCACAACAGGGGAACTAATGAAAAACTGTTTTTT
NA,TRBJ2-7,NA,TRBV5-4,CASSTRQALGHEQYF,TGTGCCAGCAGCACGCGACAGGCCCTAGGGCACGAGCAGTACTTC
few,TRBJ1-2,NA,TRBV7-9,CASSRAQGRGYGYTF,TGTGCCAGCAGCAGAGCACAGGGTCGAGGCTATGGCTACACCTTC
few,TRBJ1-1,NA,TRBV20-1,CSASAPSEAFF,TGCAGTGCTAGTGCCCCCTCTGAAGCTTTCTTT
many,TRBJ2-1,TRBD2,TRBV2,CASSGGTSGTEQFF,TGTGCCAGCAGTGGGGGGACTAGTGGCACTGAGCAGTTCTTC
many,TRBJ2-7,TRBD2,TRBV18,CASSPRNIKTSGSYEQYF,TGTGCCAGCTCACCACGAAATATTAAGACTAGCGGGAGTTACGAGCAGTACTTC
NA,TRBJ2-5,NA,TRBV6-2/TRBV6-3,CATRRLRETQYF,TGTGCCACCAGACGGTTGAGAGAGACCCAGTACTTC
many,TRBJ2-2,NA,TRBV14,CASSQALGGELFF,TGTGCCAGCAGCCAAGCCCTGGGTGGGGAGCTGTTTTTT
NA,TRBJ1-1,NA,TRBV20-1,CSAGDPNYAEAFF,TGCAGTGCTGGAGACCCGAACTATGCTGAGGCTTTCTTT
NA,TRBJ2-1,TRBD2,TRBV5-4,CASRAGVYNEQFF,TGTGCCAGCAGAGCGGGAGTCTACAATGAGCAGTTCTTC
few,TRBJ2-4,NA,TRBV29-1,CSVGFPGVNIQYF,TGCAGCGTTGGCTTCCCGGGCGTCAACATTCAGTACTTC
many,TRBJ1-6,NA,TRBV28,CASRLGGYNSPLHF,TGTGCCAGCAGGCTAGGGGGCTATAATTCACCCCTCCACTTT
many,TRBJ2-1,NA,TRBV4-2,CASSQEGGGTAGRYNEQFF,TGTGCCAGCAGCCAAGAAGGGGGAGGGACCGCGGGGCGATACAATGAGCAGTTCTTC
NA,TRBJ2-1,TRBD2,TRBV3-1,CASSQGLAPFNEQFF,TGTGCCAGCAGTCAGGGACTAGCGCCTTTCAATGAGCAGTTCTTC